This T cell receptor (beta chain) was retrieved from a study of T-cell reconstitution after alpha-beta-depleted transplantation in children. Preparing the TCRbeta library involved the use of unique molecular identifiers. TCRdb itself ran the PCR reads through MiXCR, one entry per CDR3 protein. The repertoire holds 500,000 to 600,000 distinct CDR3 sequences, with approximately 32% as singletons. Material: PBMCs from the stem cell graft donor, obtained from the stem cell graft. The TCR comes from a human donor who donated a stem cell graft to a child with aplastic anemia.

The CDR3, as DNA: TGCGCCAGCAGCTCGGGACAGGGGGACACAGATACGCAGTATTTT. This gives the protein CASSSGQGDTDTQYF. The chain links TRBV5-1 to TRBJ2-3, with 11 bases aligning to TRBD1. J was trimmed by 2 bases and V by 3 bases; bases with no gene match: 2. The germline V gene encodes CDR1 SGHRS and CDR2 YFSETQ. This CDR3 region has 15 residues.